Below, 21 T cell receptor beta chains from the same sample are listed, as sequenced in a study of glioma-infiltrating T cells. Using RNA template, CDR3s of TCR alpha and beta were amplified with iRepertoire arm-PCR. Each CDR3 protein is one row after TCRdb ran MiXCR on the multiplex PCR reads. The profile covers about 140,000 distinct CDR3 sequences, with roughly two fifths appearing a single time and around 20% taken by the ten largest. Sequencing used glioma tissue, nonneoplastic brain tissue, or PBMCs (not recorded which). These receptors were collected from a human donor with low-grade glioma or glioblastoma, undergoing nonglioma brain surgery, or in good health (not recorded which).

The chain has TRBV7-2 and TRBJ2-2; a possible D gene is TRBD1 (5 bases). This CDR3 has 15 amino acids. Trimming stripped 2 bases from V and 2 bases from J, with 9 bases between. Germline CDR1 SGHTA, CDR2 FQGNSA. The CDR3 nucleotides are TGTGCCAGCAGCTTAAGGGGCATTAACACCGGGGAGCTGTTTTTT. The encoded protein is CASSLRGINTGELFF.

CDR3 region: CASRKRQGNTGELFF. The CDR3 DNA sequence: TGTGCCAGCAGAAAAAGACAGGGGAACACCGGGGAGCTGTTTTTT. The chain joins TRBV6-2 or TRBV6-3 to TRBJ2-2; 7 bases line up with TRBD1. CDR1 and CDR2 (germline): MNHEY, SVGEGT. The CDR3 covers 15 residues. Trimming cost V 6 bases and J 1 base; bases outside gene matches: 5.

The chain links TRBV27 to TRBJ2-5; D is undetermined. Trimming removed 4 bases from V and 1 base from J, with 13 bases in between. The CDR3 spans 15 residues. The germline gives CDR1 MNHEY, CDR2 SMNVEV (reference sequence). CDR3 coding DNA: TGTGCCAGCAGTTCAATATCTGCGGCCCAAGAGACCCAGTACTTC. Its translation is CASSSISAAQETQYF.

CDR3 amino acids: CASSWDRGEQYF. The CDR3 DNA is TGTGCCAGCAGCTGGGACAGGGGCGAGCAGTACTTC. V gene TRBV6-6 combines with J gene TRBJ2-7; 10 nucleotides match TRBD1. The CDR3 is made up of 12 amino acids. Germline V gene lookup returns CDR1 MNHNY and CDR2 SVGAGI (reference sequence). With 6 bases clipped from V and 6 bases from J, the junction kept 2 bases outside the gene matches.

This clonotype was counted only a few times. The chain combines TRBV27 with TRBJ1-5; D possibly corresponds to TRBD1 (6 bases). Germline assignment: CDR1 MNHEY and CDR2 SMNVEV (reference sequence). There are 15 residues in the CDR3. The V end lost 5 bases, the J end lost 3 bases, and 14 bases lay between the germline ends. CDR3 bases: TGTGCCAGCAGTCCAGGACAGAATTTCAATCAGCCCCAGCATTTT. Translated: CASSPGQNFNQPQHF.

J is TRBJ2-7 and V is TRBV20-1, with 9 bases lining up with TRBD2. V shed 1 base, J shed 3 bases, and the junction held 19 bases outside the gene matches. This CDR3 is 19 amino acids long. Germline V CDR1 and CDR2: DFQATT, SNEGSKA (reference sequence). The CDR3 region has the DNA TGCAGTGCTAGAGGGGTCACGGTACGTAGCGGGGGCCAGCACTACGAGCAGTACTTC. Residues: CSARGVTVRSGGQHYEQYF.

The chain links TRBV14 to TRBJ1-2, with D perhaps TRBD1 (5 bases). The germline V gene encodes CDR1 SGHDN and CDR2 FVKESK. Trimming removed 0 bases at V and 3 bases at J, with 5 bases between. This CDR3 is built from 13 residues. For the CDR3, the DNA is TGTGCCAGCAGCCAAGACAGGGACTATGGCTACACCTTC. Protein: CASSQDRDYGYTF.

This rearrangement joins TRBV27 to TRBJ2-5; D possibly corresponds to TRBD1 (5 bases). Trimming cost V 5 bases and J 1 base, with 8 bases left between them. Germline CDR1 and CDR2: MNHEY and SMNVEV (reference sequence). The CDR3 length is 13 residues. The CDR3 DNA follows: TGTGCCAGCAGTCGACAGCGCCAAGAGACCCAGTACTTC. Translated: CASSRQRQETQYF.

The chain uses TRBV7-9 and TRBJ2-5, with D perhaps given as TRBD1 or TRBD2 (5 bases each). This CDR3 contains 14 residues. Germline-derived CDR1 and CDR2 are SEHNR and FQNEAQ (reference sequence). Trimming left V 4 bases short and J 3 bases short, with 12 bases between. For the CDR3, the DNA is TGTGCCAGCAGCTGGGGACGGATTAAAGAGACCCAGTACTTC. Its translation is CASSWGRIKETQYF.

The chain is built from TRBV6-6 and TRBJ2-3, with D unclear. CDR1 MNHNY and CDR2 SVGAGI come from the germline V gene (reference sequence). Between the trimmed V and J ends, which lost 0 bases and 2 bases, there was a span of 9 bases. The CDR3 sequence is 15 residues long. CDR3 region: CASSYSAPATDTQYF. The CDR3 coding sequence is TGTGCCAGCAGTTACTCGGCGCCGGCCACAGATACGCAGTATTTT.

This chain links TRBV7-2 with TRBJ1-1, with D possibly being TRBD1 (5 bases). This CDR3 spans 13 amino acids. V dropped 0 bases and J dropped 11 bases, with 13 bases sitting between them. Germline CDR1 is SGHTA and CDR2 is FQGNSA. This chain's CDR3 is CASSLAVWGLAFF. Written as DNA, the CDR3 is TGTGCCAGCAGCTTAGCTGTGTGGGGCTTGGCTTTCTTT. Combining the CDR3 with reference TRBV7-2 and TRBJ1-1 gives the whole variable domain GAGVSQSPSNKVTEKGKDVELRCDPISGHTALYWYRQSLGQGLEFLIYFQGNSAPDKSGLPSDRFSAERTGGSVSTLTIQRTQQEDSAVYLCASSLAVWGLAFFGQGTRLTVV.

This clonotype was picked up many times. The chain couples TRBV7-9 to TRBJ1-3; D is undetermined. Trimming removed 2 bases from V and 1 base from J, with 0 bases in between. The CDR3 is made up of 12 amino acids. Germline V lookup: CDR1 SEHNR, CDR2 FQNEAQ (reference sequence). CDR3 sequence: CASSLSGNTIYF. In DNA form, the CDR3 reads TGTGCCAGCAGCTTATCTGGAAACACCATATATTTT.

This chain connects TRBV5-1 to TRBJ1-1; D unresolved. The CDR3 sequence is 14 residues long. Germline-derived CDR1 and CDR2 are SGHRS and YFSETQ. Trimming stripped 0 bases from V and 4 bases from J, with 10 bases between. The CDR3 protein is CASSLAPGSTEAFF. DNA for the CDR3: TGCGCCAGCAGCTTGGCCCCAGGAAGCACTGAAGCTTTCTTT.

The genes are TRBV18 and TRBJ2-5; 7 nucleotides agree with TRBD1. Germline V lookup: CDR1 KGHSH, CDR2 LQKENI. This CDR3 contains 13 residues. V dropped 4 bases and J dropped 4; count of bases not matched to a gene: 3. DNA for the CDR3: TGTGCCAGCTCACGACAGGGAACAGAGACCCAGTACTTC. Protein product: CASSRQGTETQYF.

The chain couples TRBV20-1 to TRBJ2-1, with 11 positions matching TRBD2. The CDR3 runs 14 residues. Germline CDR1 reads DFQATT; CDR2 reads SNEGSKA (reference sequence). V trimming: 1 base; J trimming: 6 bases; junction bases outside the gene matches: 2. The CDR3 DNA follows: TGCAGTGCTAGAGTGGGGACTAGCGGCAATGAGCAGTTCTTC. This codes for CSARVGTSGNEQFF.

DNA for the CDR3: TGTGCCAGCTCCAAACTCTCTGGGGCCAACGTCCTGACTTTC. It is translated as CASSKLSGANVLTF. The chain joins TRBV27 to TRBJ2-6; D remains unclear. The V gene's germline CDR1 is MNHEY and CDR2 SMNVEV (reference sequence). There are 14 residues in the CDR3. V was shortened by 8 bases and J by 0 bases, with 8 bases between the two germline ends.

This clonotype was recorded a few times. The chain has TRBV6-5 and TRBJ1-3, with D tentatively TRBD1 (6 bases). Deletions cut 0 bases from V and 1 base from J, with 10 bases between. This CDR3 is built from 16 residues. CDR1 MNHEY and CDR2 SVGAGI come from the germline V gene. The CDR3 sequence is CASSYSTGPSGNTIYF. DNA of the CDR3: TGTGCCAGCAGTTACTCGACAGGTCCATCTGGAAACACCATATATTTT.

With regard to this clonotype: One base away lies a much larger clone, so this may be a sequencing read error. V gene TRBV27 combines with J gene TRBJ1-1; 7 bases map to TRBD1. The CDR3 runs 15 residues. Per germline, CDR1 MNHEY and CDR2 SMNVEV (reference sequence). V shed 7 bases and J 6 bases; nucleotides not matched to a gene: 14. CDR3 coding DNA: TGTGCCAGCATTAAGACAGGGATCAGTGCCGCTGAAGCTTTCTTT. Residues: CASIKTGISAAEAFF.

The chain joins TRBV15 to TRBJ2-2; D perhaps matches TRBD2 (6 bases). The CDR3 has 14 amino acids. The ends were cut back, 5 bases at V and 6 bases at J, with 13 bases in the middle. The V gene's germline CDR1 is LNHNV and CDR2 YYDKDF (reference sequence). In DNA form, the CDR3 reads TGTGCCACCAGCCTGGGAGGACGACCCGGGGAGCTGTTTTTT. Protein sequence: CATSLGGRPGELFF.

The chain is built from TRBV6-5 and TRBJ1-2; D is undetermined. V lost 4 bases, J lost 2 bases, and 11 bases lay in between. There are 14 residues in the CDR3. Germline CDR1 and CDR2: MNHEY and SVGAGI. Written as DNA, the CDR3 is TGTGCCAGCAGTTTAAGGCTCGGCAACTATGGCTACACCTTC. It is translated as CASSLRLGNYGYTF.

Notes on this clonotype: Compared with germline, one end of the junction differs, possibly owing to a read error. The gene calls are TRBV20-1 and TRBJ1-5; 7 nucleotides match TRBD1. Germline V gene sequence: CDR1 DFQATT, CDR2 SNEGSKA (reference sequence). This CDR3 region has 16 residues. The CDR3 loop reads CSARPHSRGSDQPHHF. CDR3 coding DNA: TGCAGTGCTAGACCCCATAGCAGGGGGTCAGATCAGCCCCATCATTTT.